What follows are 21 T cell receptor beta chains derived from one specimen sequenced in a study of human T cells and chemical hapten exposure. Time point here: patch test 1, 2 weeks after DPC sensitization. As for treatment: therapeutic diphenylcyclopropenone sensitization with weekly scalp DPC. TCRdb fed the RACE reads into MiXCR, producing one record per CDR3 protein. The profile covers about 120,000 distinct CDR3 sequences, with roughly an eighth appearing a single time and 0.9% to 0.95% taken by the ten largest. The input for sequencing was whole blood, taken in connection with sensitization to the hapten diphenylcyclopropenone (DPC). The receptors come from a man younger than 35 with alopecia areata. Some clones in this sample may be carry-over from other donors' samples.

This clonotype was seen more than once but under ten times. This chain links TRBV6-2 or TRBV6-3 with TRBJ2-1; 7 nucleotides match TRBD2. The junction had 14 bases not matched to a gene; V was cut back by 5 bases and J by 4 bases. The CDR3 is 17 amino acids. Germline V gene lookup returns CDR1 MNHEY and CDR2 SVGEGT. The CDR3 is CASSLLSPSGGYNEQFF. The DNA for the CDR3 is TGTGCCAGCAGTCTCCTGTCCCCCTCCGGGGGGTACAATGAGCAGTTCTTC.

This clonotype was seen only a few times. V gene TRBV12-3 or TRBV12-4 combines with J gene TRBJ1-5; no definite D call. This CDR3 contains 15 residues. Trimming took 2 bases from V and 4 from J, leaving 12 bases between them. CDR3 region: CASSLRETGNQPQHF. CDR3 DNA sequence: TGTGCCAGCAGTTTAAGGGAGACGGGAAATCAGCCCCAGCATTTT.

The sample holds many counts of this clonotype. V and J are TRBV7-2 and TRBJ2-7, with a tentative D call TRBD2 (6 bases). Trimming left V 1 base short and J 6 bases short, with 13 bases between. Germline V gene lookup returns CDR1 SGHTA and CDR2 FQGNSA. CDR3 size: 14 residues. The CDR3 bases are TGTGCCAGCAGCTTAGACCCTGGGGGAGGCGAGCAGTACGTC. It translates to CASSLDPGGGEQYV.

The rearrangement uses TRBV6-2 or TRBV6-3 and TRBJ2-6, with a weak D call TRBD2 (5 bases). Germline V gene data show CDR1 as MNHEY and CDR2 as SVGEGT. The CDR3 totals 16 residues. Trimming removed 5 bases from V and 3 bases from J, with 14 bases in between. The CDR3 sequence: CASSRYTTSGANVLTF. CDR3 bases: TGTGCCAGCAGTAGATATACTACTAGTGGGGCCAACGTCCTGACTTTC.

The chain carries TRBV28 and TRBJ2-7, with D possibly being TRBD1 (5 bases). Trimming shortened V by 3 bases and J by 3 bases, and 12 bases separated the two germline ends. The germline V gene encodes CDR1 MDHEN and CDR2 SYDVKM. The CDR3 is 14 residues long. The CDR3 reads CASSLVREFYEQYF. CDR3 bases: TGTGCCAGCAGTTTGGTCAGGGAATTCTACGAGCAGTACTTC.

In its sample, this clonotype was seen a few times. J is TRBJ2-1 and V is TRBV20-1; D is perhaps TRBD1 (6 bases). Germline CDR1 and CDR2: DFQATT and SNEGSKA (reference sequence). The ends were cut back, 4 bases at V and 0 bases at J, with 13 bases in the middle. The CDR3 is made up of 15 amino acids. The CDR3 spells CSAIKQGSSYNEQFF. In DNA, the CDR3 is TGCAGTGCTATAAAACAGGGCAGCTCCTACAATGAGCAGTTCTTC.

This clonotype was counted ten times or more. The chain is built from TRBV29-1 and TRBJ1-1; 9 bases fit TRBD1. The CDR3 spans 16 residues. With 6 bases clipped from V and 0 bases from J, the junction kept 11 bases outside the gene matches. Germline V lookup: CDR1 SQVTM, CDR2 ANQGSEA. The CDR3 reads CSVEQGAHTLNTEAFF. CDR3 coding DNA: TGCAGCGTGGAACAGGGGGCCCATACCCTGAACACTGAAGCTTTCTTT.

V is TRBV7-2 and J is TRBJ2-5; D is ambiguous. Germline CDR1 reads SGHTA; CDR2 reads FQGNSA. The V end lost 5 bases, the J end lost 4 bases, and 5 bases lay between the germline ends. The CDR3 is 11 amino acids. The CDR3 sequence is CASSRRETQYF. The CDR3 DNA reads TGTGCCAGCAGCCGGAGAGAGACCCAGTACTTC.

The rearrangement joins TRBV28 to TRBJ2-2; D assignment may be TRBD1 or TRBD2 (6 bases each). CDR3 length: 15 residues. Germline V gene lookup returns CDR1 MDHEN and CDR2 SYDVKM. The ends were cut back, 2 bases at V and 3 bases at J, with 10 bases in the middle. The CDR3 region has the DNA TGTGCCAGCAGTTTAGGGGGGCTAGACACCGGGGAGCTGTTTTTT. Amino acid sequence: CASSLGGLDTGELFF.

This clonotype was found a few times. The CDR3 region has the DNA TGTGCCAGCAGTTTTGGGCAGGGGGCCGATGGCAATCAGCCCCAGCATTTT. Translating gives CASSFGQGADGNQPQHF. The chain joins TRBV12-3 or TRBV12-4 to TRBJ1-5; TRBD1 agrees at 8 bases. V lost 3 bases, J lost 2 bases, and 9 bases stayed unmatched. This CDR3 has 17 amino acids.

This clonotype appeared a few times. This rearrangement joins TRBV7-8 to TRBJ2-5; 7 nucleotides align to TRBD2. The CDR3 extends over 17 amino acids. Germline CDR1 reads SGHVS; CDR2 reads FQNEAQ. V was pared by 0 bases and J by 1 base, with 8 bases of the junction left unmatched. The CDR3 region has the DNA TGTGCCAGCAGCTTAGCGCCGGGAGGTGGGGCCCAAGAGACCCAGTACTTC. Translating gives CASSLAPGGGAQETQYF.

The CDR3 coding sequence is TGTGCCAGCAGTGTCAACAGTCGGCGCACTGAAGCTTTCTTT. This encodes CASSVNSRRTEAFF. J is TRBJ1-1 and V is TRBV2; the D is unclear. Germline values: CDR1 SNHLY, CDR2 FYNNEI. The CDR3 totals 14 residues. V dropped 4 bases and J dropped 4 bases, with 13 bases sitting between them.

This clonotype was observed a handful of times. This sequence joins TRBV6-5 and TRBJ2-3; D possibly corresponds to TRBD1 (5 bases). The CDR3 contains 13 residues. V gave up 6 bases and J gave up 3 bases, with 10 bases separating them. Germline V gene sequence: CDR1 MNHEY, CDR2 SVGAGI. The CDR3 sequence: CASRAQGTDTQYF. The CDR3 region has the DNA TGTGCCAGCAGGGCGCAGGGTACAGATACGCAGTATTTT.

The chain links TRBV7-2 to TRBJ2-1, with 11 bases identical to TRBD2. V gave up 1 base and J gave up 9 bases; unmatched junction bases: 8. Germline assignment: CDR1 SGHTA and CDR2 FQGNSA. This CDR3 has 16 amino acids. This chain's CDR3 is CASSLVASGGPGEQFF. DNA of the CDR3: TGTGCCAGCAGCTTAGTTGCTAGCGGGGGGCCTGGTGAGCAGTTCTTC.

This clonotype was counted a few times. This rearrangement joins TRBV2 to TRBJ1-6; no clear D gene. Per the germline V gene, CDR1 is SNHLY and CDR2 is FYNNEI. The CDR3 runs to 15 residues. The V end was cut by 6 bases, the J end by 2 bases, with 11 bases between. The CDR3 protein is CASSVEGPYNSPLHF. The CDR3 DNA follows: TGTGCCAGCAGCGTTGAAGGGCCCTATAATTCACCCCTCCACTTT.

This clonotype was seen a few times. The chain carries TRBV25-1 and TRBJ1-2; D is uncertain. Trimming cost V 3 bases and J 3 bases, with 8 bases left between them. This CDR3 is 13 amino acids long. Per germline, CDR1 MGHDK and CDR2 SYGVNS. The CDR3 nucleotides read TGTGCCAGCAGTGACGCCAATTACTATGGCTACACCTTC. Protein sequence: CASSDANYYGYTF.

This clonotype was seen only a few times. The chain recombines TRBV5-6 with TRBJ2-5; no reliable D call. Germline CDR1 and CDR2: SGHDT and YYEEEE. The CDR3 extends over 14 amino acids. Trimming left V 6 bases short and J 3 bases short, with 15 bases between. This chain's CDR3 is CASNHGGWEETQYF. The CDR3 bases are TGTGCCAGCAATCACGGTGGTTGGGAAGAGACCCAGTACTTC.

This clonotype was counted between two and nine times. The rearrangement joins TRBV3-1 to TRBJ1-5; no clear D gene. The CDR3 has 12 residues. Germline V gives CDR1 LGHDT, CDR2 YNNKEL (reference sequence). V was trimmed by 2 bases and J by 10 bases, leaving 9 bases between them. As DNA, the CDR3 is TGTGCCAGCAGCCAAAGTTCGGAACCCCAGCATTTT. This gives the protein CASSQSSEPQHF.

This clonotype was detected only a few times. The chain links TRBV6-4 to TRBJ2-5; D may be TRBD1 or TRBD2 (5 bases each). There are 15 residues in the CDR3. The germline CDR1 and CDR2 sequences are MRHNA and SNTAGT. V lost 5 bases and J lost 1, with 14 bases in between. CDR3 loop: CASSRSRDVQETQYF. DNA for the CDR3: TGTGCCAGCAGTAGGTCCAGGGACGTCCAAGAGACCCAGTACTTC.

The table lists this clonotype with many counts. This chain uses TRBV7-9 with TRBJ1-4, with D uncertain. Looked up from germline, CDR1 is SEHNR and CDR2 is FQNEAQ (reference sequence). V shed 1 base and J shed 5 bases, with 5 bases lying between them. The CDR3 extends over 13 amino acids. The CDR3 sequence: CASSLERNEKLFF. The CDR3, as DNA: TGTGCCAGCAGCTTAGAACGGAATGAAAAACTGTTTTTT.

Worth noting for this clonotype: At one of its ends the junction is not consistent with the germline gene, which may arise from a read error. The chain has TRBV12-3 or TRBV12-4 and TRBJ2-2; 12 bases agree with TRBD1. The CDR3 covers 17 residues. The CDR3 DNA reads TGTGCCAGCAGTTTCTGGAGGTGGGGACAGGGGGCCGGTGAGCTGTTTTTT. It translates to CASSFWRWGQGAGELFF.